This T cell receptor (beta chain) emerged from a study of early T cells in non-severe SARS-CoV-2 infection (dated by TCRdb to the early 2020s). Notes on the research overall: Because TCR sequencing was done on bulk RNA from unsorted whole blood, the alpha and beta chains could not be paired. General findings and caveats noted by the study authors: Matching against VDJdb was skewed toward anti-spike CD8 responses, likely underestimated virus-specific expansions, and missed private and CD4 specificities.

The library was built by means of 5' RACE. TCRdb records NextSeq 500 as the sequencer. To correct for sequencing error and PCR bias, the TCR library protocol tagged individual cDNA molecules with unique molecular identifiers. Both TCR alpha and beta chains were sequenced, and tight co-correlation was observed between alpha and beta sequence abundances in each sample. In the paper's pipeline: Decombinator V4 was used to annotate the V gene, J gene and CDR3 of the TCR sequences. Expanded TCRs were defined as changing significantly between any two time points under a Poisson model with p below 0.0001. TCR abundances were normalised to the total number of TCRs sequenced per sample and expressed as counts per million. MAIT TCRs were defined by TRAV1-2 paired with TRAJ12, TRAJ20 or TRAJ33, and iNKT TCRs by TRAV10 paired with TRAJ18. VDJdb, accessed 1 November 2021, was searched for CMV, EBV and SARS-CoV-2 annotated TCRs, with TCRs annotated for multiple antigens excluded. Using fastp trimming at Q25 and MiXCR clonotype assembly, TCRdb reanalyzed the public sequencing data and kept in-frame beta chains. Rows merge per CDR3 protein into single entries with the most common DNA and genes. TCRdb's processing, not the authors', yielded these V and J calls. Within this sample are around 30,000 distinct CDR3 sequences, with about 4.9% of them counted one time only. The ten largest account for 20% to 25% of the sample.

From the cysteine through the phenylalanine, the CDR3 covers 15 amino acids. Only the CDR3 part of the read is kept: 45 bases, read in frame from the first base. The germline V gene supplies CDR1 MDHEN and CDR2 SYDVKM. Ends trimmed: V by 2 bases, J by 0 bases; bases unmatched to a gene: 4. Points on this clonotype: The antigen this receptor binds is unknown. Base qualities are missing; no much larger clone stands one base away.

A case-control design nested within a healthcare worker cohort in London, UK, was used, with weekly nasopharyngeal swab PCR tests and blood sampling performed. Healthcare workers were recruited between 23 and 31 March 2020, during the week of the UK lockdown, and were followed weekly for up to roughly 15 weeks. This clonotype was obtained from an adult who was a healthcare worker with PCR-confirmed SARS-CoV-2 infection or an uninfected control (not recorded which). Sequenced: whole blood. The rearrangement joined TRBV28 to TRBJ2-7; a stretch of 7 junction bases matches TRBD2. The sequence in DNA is TGTGCCAGCAGTTTAATAAGCGGGGTCTCCTACGAGCAGTACTTC. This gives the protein CASSLISGVSYEQYF.